The 6 T cell receptor beta chains in this list originate from one sample, sequenced in a study of beta chain features in type 1 diabetes. Findings and limits, study-wide: Moderate yet significant TCRB CDR3 shortening was seen in Type 1 diabetes patients in all four CD4+ subsets.

Their antigens remain unidentified. The sequenced template was cDNA made from the entire isolated RNA. Here immunoSEQ multiplex PCR was the method, and the copy in TCRdb shows in-frame clones only, minus some. The sample yields a few hundred thousand clones, about 15% seen once. The sequenced sample consisted of naive CD4+ T cells from blood. These receptors were obtained from a man aged 18 to 30 with type 1 diabetes.

This clone was observed a few times. V gene TRBV2 combines with J gene TRBJ2-6, with a possible D match to TRBD1 (6 bases). CDR3 length: 15 residues. Germline CDR1 SNHLY, CDR2 FYNNEI. V was pared by 5 bases and J by 2 bases, with 10 bases between. CDR3 sequence (DNA): TGTGCCAGCAGTCGCAGGGGCGCTGGGGCCAACGTCCTGACTTTC. As protein: CASSRRGAGANVLTF. The entire variable domain, with the rest obtained from reference TRBV2 and TRBJ2-6, is as follows: EPEVTQTPSHQVTQMGQEVILRCVPISNHLYFYWYRQILGQKVEFLVSFYNNEISEKSEIFDDQFSVERPDGSNFTLKIRSTKLEDSAMYFCASSRRGAGANVLTFGAGSRLTVL.

The J gene is TRBJ2-1, the V gene TRBV7-9, with D perhaps TRBD1 (5 bases). This CDR3 has 13 residues. Germline CDR1 is SEHNR and CDR2 is FQNEAQ (reference sequence). Trimming left V 5 bases short and J 6 bases short, with 11 bases between. The CDR3 DNA sequence: TGTGCCAGCAGCCTCGACAGAGGCAATGAGCAGTTCTTC. This translates into CASSLDRGNEQFF.

This clone was observed a few times. The genes are TRBV19 and TRBJ2-7, with 11 bases that match TRBD2. The V segment lost 6 bases and the J segment 4 bases; nucleotides outside the gene matches: 2. The CDR3 runs 13 residues. Germline V gene sequence: CDR1 LNHDA, CDR2 SQIVND (reference sequence). Here the CDR3 reads CASRGLAVYEQYF. CDR3 nucleotide sequence: TGTGCCAGTAGGGGACTAGCGGTATACGAGCAGTACTTC.

There are a few counts of this clone. This sequence joins TRBV2 and TRBJ2-7, with 10 bases fitting TRBD1. Germline V gene sequence: CDR1 SNHLY, CDR2 FYNNEI. The J segment lost 10 bases and the V segment lost 1 base, leaving 13 bases of the junction unmatched. The CDR3 loop spans 16 amino acids. The CDR3 loop reads CASSEVRVRTGGNQYF. CDR3 sequence (DNA): TGTGCCAGCAGTGAAGTACGGGTGAGGACAGGGGGAAATCAGTACTTC.

This clone was observed a few times. This sequence joins TRBV7-9 and TRBJ1-4; D not resolved. Per the germline V gene, CDR1 is SEHNR and CDR2 is FQNEAQ (reference sequence). The V end was cut by 1 base, the J end by 7 bases, with 7 bases between. There are 13 residues in the CDR3. In nucleotides, the CDR3 is TGTGCCAGCAGCTTAGTCGAGTTTGAAAAACTGTTTTTT. As protein: CASSLVEFEKLFF.

This clone was detected a few times. V usage is TRBV29-1 and J usage is TRBJ2-2; D is unclear. Trimming cost V 4 bases and J 1 base, with 4 bases left between them. CDR3 length: 12 residues. CDR1 and CDR2 (germline): SQVTM, ANQGSEA. The CDR3 sequence: CSVGGNTGELFF. The CDR3 DNA reads as TGCAGCGTTGGAGGGAACACCGGGGAGCTGTTTTTT.